This TCR beta chain was documented in a study of blood T cell repertoires in COVID-19. Turning to the study itself: Samples came from the United States, Italy and Spain, spanning acute and convalescent COVID-19. Nucleic acid was either cDNA or gDNA, and it came from T cells, B-cell-depleted T cells, or PBMCs.

Trimming left V 1 base short and J 2 bases short, with 5 bases between. CDR3 size: 13 residues. CDR1 SEHNR and CDR2 FQNEAQ come from the germline V gene (reference sequence). How the authors handled the data: Reference gene primer amplification in the assay estimated nucleated cell counts. The data were produced by immunoSEQ multiplex PCR, yet TCRdb's version contains in-frame clones alone and is incomplete. V and J calls plus clone size are reproduced from that table; the DNA served to infer D and trimming. The data contain roughly 35,000 clones, approximately 80% of them seen just once; the ten biggest clones take up about a third.

The sequenced sample consisted of peripheral blood. J is TRBJ1-1 and V is TRBV7-9; D is undetermined. This TCR came from a man aged 80 or over with acute or convalescent COVID-19. The CDR3 DNA follows: TGTGCCAGCAGCTTAGTGGCCAACACTGAAGCTTTCTTT. It codes for CASSLVANTEAFF.